The 10 T cell receptor beta chains reported below all come from one sample, sequenced in a study of blood T cell repertoires in COVID-19. Sequencing was performed with immunoSEQ multiplex PCR; in TCRdb, only in-frame clones are kept and a portion is missing. The sample lists about 330,000 clones; around 90% were seen once. Input material: PBMCs or T cells enriched from blood (not recorded which). These receptors originate from a young man who had recovered from COVID-19.

The chain joins TRBV27 to TRBJ2-7; D is undetermined. The V gene's germline CDR1 is MNHEY and CDR2 SMNVEV (reference sequence). This CDR3 contains 13 residues. V lost 0 bases and J 3 bases, leaving 6 bases between the germline ends. CDR3 nucleotide sequence: TGTGCCAGCAGTTTATCTTACGGCTACGAGCAGTACTTC. This translates into CASSLSYGYEQYF.

The chain has TRBV28 and TRBJ1-5; 7 bases agree with TRBD1. CDR3 length: 14 amino acids. CDR1 MDHEN and CDR2 SYDVKM come from the germline V gene. V shed 6 bases, J shed 2 bases, and the junction held 4 bases outside the gene matches. The CDR3 spells CASRFTGGNQPQHF. DNA of the CDR3: TGTGCCAGCAGATTCACAGGGGGCAATCAGCCCCAGCATTTT.

This chain uses TRBV30 with TRBJ1-5; D gene uncertain. This CDR3 is built from 14 residues. With 5 bases removed from V and 6 bases from J, the gap between germline ends came to 17 bases. The germline gives CDR1 GTSNPN, CDR2 SVGIG (reference sequence). The CDR3 bases are TGTGCCTGGGATAGGGAGGGTTTGGGTCAGCCCCAGCATTTT. This encodes CAWDREGLGQPQHF.

The chain is built from TRBV3-1 (or the pseudogene TRBV3-2) and TRBJ2-1; a weak D match, TRBD1 (5 bases). This CDR3 has 13 residues. V was shortened by 1 base and J by 12 bases, with 13 bases between the two germline ends. Germline-derived CDR1 and CDR2 are LGHDT and YNNKEL (reference sequence). CDR3 protein: CASSQAGVQGQFF. CDR3 DNA sequence: TGTGCCAGCAGCCAAGCTGGGGTCCAGGGGCAGTTCTTC.

The rearrangement uses TRBV28 and TRBJ1-1; 9 bases agree with TRBD1. The length of the CDR3 is 14 residues. The V segment lost 4 bases and the J segment 4 bases; nucleotides outside the gene matches: 4. The germline gives CDR1 MDHEN, CDR2 SYDVKM. The CDR3 spells CASSSLGQGTEAFF. DNA of the CDR3: TGTGCCAGCAGTTCATTGGGACAGGGCACTGAAGCTTTCTTT.

This clone was counted a single time. V and J are TRBV7-2 and TRBJ1-2, with 7 nucleotides matching TRBD1. Trimming cost V 7 bases and J 5 bases; bases outside gene matches: 13. Germline lookup yields CDR1 SGHTA and CDR2 FQGNSA. This CDR3 spans 15 amino acids. CDR3 nucleotide sequence: TGTGCCAGCAAGCCGCAACGGGACAGTCATTATGGCTACACCTTC. Translating it yields CASKPQRDSHYGYTF. The full variable domain, rest sourced from reference TRBV7-2 and TRBJ1-2, is GAGVSQSPSNKVTEKGKDVELRCDPISGHTALYWYRQSLGQGLEFLIYFQGNSAPDKSGLPSDRFSAERTGGSVSTLTIQRTQQEDSAVYLCASKPQRDSHYGYTFGSGTRLTVV.

The chain uses TRBV9 and TRBJ2-7; TRBD1 matches 9 bases. The CDR3 has 16 residues. The V gene end was trimmed by 4 bases and the J gene end by 1 base; junction bases not matched to a gene: 9. Germline V gene lookup returns CDR1 SGDLS and CDR2 YYNGEE. The CDR3 reads CASSPQGQGHSYEQYF. The CDR3 DNA reads as TGTGCCAGCAGCCCCCAGGGACAGGGCCATTCCTACGAGCAGTACTTC.

The genes are TRBV2 and TRBJ1-6; D possibly corresponds to TRBD1 (5 bases). Trimming shortened V by 6 bases and J by 0 bases, and 18 bases separated the two germline ends. Germline CDR1 SNHLY, CDR2 FYNNEI. There are 18 residues in the CDR3. The CDR3 sequence is CASRIPGRESSYNSPLHF. The CDR3, as DNA: TGTGCCAGCAGAATACCGGGACGGGAGAGCTCCTATAATTCACCCCTCCACTTT.

The rearrangement links TRBV6-5 to TRBJ2-3, with 8 bases identical to TRBD2. V was clipped by 8 bases and J by 4 bases; unmatched bases: 8. CDR1 is MNHEY, CDR2 SVGAGI, per germline. The length of the CDR3 is 14 residues. The CDR3 here is CASLGGGLADTQYF. The CDR3 nucleotides are TGTGCCAGCCTCGGGGGGGGGCTGGCAGATACGCAGTATTTT.

The chain joins TRBV28 to TRBJ1-4; weak D call: TRBD1 (6 bases). Germline CDR1 MDHEN, CDR2 SYDVKM. The CDR3 is made up of 15 amino acids. V lost 6 bases, J lost 7 bases, and 18 bases lay in between. The CDR3 loop reads CASSKMRGSSEKLFF. CDR3 bases: TGTGCCAGCAGCAAAATGAGGGGGAGTAGTGAAAAACTGTTTTTT. The complete variable domain, with remaining parts taken from reference TRBV28 and TRBJ1-4, reads DVKVTQSSRYLVKRTGEKVFLECVQDMDHENMFWYRQDPGLGLRLIYFSYDVKMKEKGDIPEGYSVSREKKERFSLILESASTNQTSMYLCASSKMRGSSEKLFFGSGTQLSVL.